A single sample gave rise to the 20 T cell receptor beta chains below, sequenced in a study of siplizumab effects on memory and regulatory T cells. Sequenced by immunoSEQ multiplex PCR; TCRdb stores in-frame clones only, minus some. The sample has approximately 100,000 clones; over 90% are singletons. The sample was non-Treg CD4+ T cells sorted from blood. These receptors came from a human donor in good health.

This chain links TRBV20-1 with TRBJ2-3; D remains ambiguous. Germline V gene sequence: CDR1 DFQATT, CDR2 SNEGSKA (reference sequence). CDR3 length equals 11 residues. Trimming took off 8 bases at V and 5 bases at J, with 11 bases between the two ends. CDR3 protein: CSPLREDTQYF. DNA for the CDR3: TGCAGTCCGCTAAGGGAAGATACGCAGTATTTT.

The gene calls are TRBV5-1 and TRBJ2-7; tentatively, D is TRBD1 (5 bases). CDR1 and CDR2 (germline): SGHRS, YFSETQ. Trimming shortened V by 0 bases and J by 11 bases, and 12 bases separated the two germline ends. This CDR3 is built from 12 residues. The CDR3 sequence: CASSLGQGRKYF. The CDR3 coding sequence is TGCGCCAGCAGCTTGGGTCAGGGCCGAAAGTACTTC.

The count of this clone is one. This chain links TRBV10-3 with TRBJ1-1; D gene ambiguous. Trimming took off 10 bases at V and 1 base at J, with 7 bases between the two ends. Germline-derived CDR1 and CDR2 are ENHRY and SYGVKD. The CDR3 has 11 amino acids. The CDR3 is CATGQNTEAFF. CDR3 DNA sequence: TGTGCCACTGGGCAGAACACTGAAGCTTTCTTT.

A single count supports this clone. The genes are TRBV19 and TRBJ1-1; D remains unclear. Germline V gene data show CDR1 as LNHDA and CDR2 as SQIVND (reference sequence). V lost 3 bases and J lost 4, with 12 bases in between. The CDR3 contains 14 residues. CDR3 DNA: TGTGCCAGTAGTATCCTACAAAACCCCACTGAAGCTTTCTTT. Protein: CASSILQNPTEAFF.

The chain links TRBV28 to TRBJ2-1, with 8 bases identical to TRBD1. V gave up 7 bases and J gave up 4 bases; unmatched junction bases: 6. Germline V gives CDR1 MDHEN, CDR2 SYDVKM. CDR3 length equals 14 residues. CDR3 protein: CASTLDRVYNEQFF. CDR3 in DNA: TGTGCCAGCACTCTGGACAGGGTGTACAATGAGCAGTTCTTC.

The chain links TRBV7-9 to TRBJ1-3; D unresolved. This CDR3 region has 14 residues. CDR1 is SEHNR and CDR2 is FQNEAQ in the germline V gene (reference sequence). V lost 1 base to trimming and J lost 3 bases, with 7 bases between them. The CDR3 loop reads CASSLVRSGNTIYF. The CDR3 DNA sequence: TGTGCCAGCAGCTTAGTGAGGAGTGGAAACACCATATATTTT.

This clone appeared a single time. The rearrangement links TRBV19 to TRBJ1-5; 7 bases fit TRBD1. Germline assignment: CDR1 LNHDA and CDR2 SQIVND (reference sequence). With 5 bases clipped from V and 3 bases from J, the junction kept 13 bases outside the gene matches. The CDR3 is 17 residues long. The CDR3 region is CASSSSRQGLNNQPQHF. The DNA for the CDR3 is TGTGCCAGTAGTTCTAGTAGACAGGGACTAAACAATCAGCCCCAGCATTTT.

The chain links TRBV6-1 to TRBJ2-7; TRBD2 is a possible D gene (5 bases). Trimming removed 2 bases from V and 7 bases from J, with 12 bases in between. The CDR3 is 13 amino acids. CDR1 and CDR2 (germline): MNHNS, SASEGT. CDR3 nucleotide sequence: TGTGCCAGCAGTGAAACCACTAGAGGGGAGCAGTACTTC. The encoded protein is CASSETTRGEQYF.

This clone was seen just once. This chain links TRBV6-5 with TRBJ1-1, with D perhaps matching TRBD1 (5 bases). This CDR3 spans 14 amino acids. Looked up from germline, CDR1 is MNHEY and CDR2 is SVGAGI. V was clipped by 6 bases and J by 6 bases, with 17 bases between them. The CDR3 reads CASSSAEGKAEAFF. CDR3 sequence (DNA): TGTGCCAGCAGCTCTGCTGAGGGGAAGGCTGAAGCTTTCTTT.

The chain joins TRBV27 to TRBJ2-2; possibly TRBD2 for D (5 bases). V dropped 7 bases and J dropped 5 bases, with 14 bases sitting between them. Germline V lookup: CDR1 MNHEY, CDR2 SMNVEV (reference sequence). The CDR3 length is 14 residues. This chain's CDR3 is CASMSRVRTGELFF. In DNA form, the CDR3 reads TGTGCCAGCATGTCGAGGGTTAGGACCGGGGAGCTGTTTTTT.

The chain links TRBV5-5 to TRBJ2-2, with unresolved D. Germline V gives CDR1 SGHKS, CDR2 YYEKEE (reference sequence). The CDR3 is 12 residues long. Trimming shortened V by 4 bases and J by 6 bases, and 7 bases separated the two germline ends. This CDR3 is CASSIHSGELFF. In DNA form, the CDR3 reads TGTGCCAGCAGCATCCATTCCGGGGAGCTGTTTTTT.

The chain combines TRBV2 with TRBJ2-7, with D tentatively TRBD2 (6 bases). The CDR3 extends over 14 amino acids. V was clipped by 1 base and J by 6 bases, with 13 bases between them. Per the germline V gene, CDR1 is SNHLY and CDR2 is FYNNEI. CDR3 protein: CASSEGNLEGEQYF. CDR3 nucleotides: TGTGCCAGCAGTGAAGGAAACTTGGAGGGCGAGCAGTACTTC.

The CDR3 here is CAWKGPTYGYTF. The CDR3 nucleotides are TGTGCCTGGAAAGGACCTACCTATGGCTACACCTTC. V gene TRBV30 combines with J gene TRBJ1-2, with D hard to call. Trimming cost V 4 bases and J 4 bases, with 10 bases left between them. CDR1 is GTSNPN, CDR2 SVGIG, per germline (reference sequence). The CDR3 runs 12 residues.

This chain links TRBV6-6 with TRBJ2-7; 7 positions match TRBD1. V dropped 5 bases and J dropped 7; count of bases not matched to a gene: 17. The germline V gene encodes CDR1 MNHNY and CDR2 SVGAGI (reference sequence). The CDR3 extends over 16 amino acids. In DNA, the CDR3 is TGTGCCAGCAGTCACGGAGCGACAGGGATAATGGGGGAGCAGTACTTC. This encodes CASSHGATGIMGEQYF.

This rearrangement joins TRBV5-1 to TRBJ1-4, with D uncertain. V gave up 1 base and J gave up 0 bases, with 16 bases separating them. The CDR3 has 18 amino acids. CDR1 and CDR2 from the germline V gene are SGHRS and YFSETQ. The CDR3 DNA follows: TGCGCCAGCAGCTTGTTTGTTCGACGAGGAGCAACTAATGAAAAACTGTTTTTT. This encodes CASSLFVRRGATNEKLFF.

The chain is built from TRBV25-1 and TRBJ2-7; D is unclear. V lost 9 bases to trimming and J lost 2 bases, with 29 bases between them. Germline V gene lookup returns CDR1 MGHDK and CDR2 SYGVNS. This CDR3 spans 18 amino acids. The CDR3 loop is CARHSRILRAGTTYEQYF. CDR3 sequence (DNA): TGTGCCAGGCATAGTAGAATCCTCCGGGCTGGAACCACCTACGAGCAGTACTTC.

The chain carries TRBV13 and TRBJ1-6; no firm D call. V lost 0 bases and J 9 bases, leaving 9 bases between the germline ends. The CDR3 runs to 14 residues. Per germline, CDR1 PRHDT and CDR2 FYEKMQ (reference sequence). CDR3 in amino acids: CASSLGEPASPLHF. CDR3 coding DNA: TGTGCCAGCAGCTTAGGCGAACCTGCTTCACCCCTCCACTTT.

V and J are TRBV19 and TRBJ1-5; D unclear. The length of the CDR3 is 15 residues. Deletions cut 4 bases from V and 4 bases from J, with 14 bases between. Germline values: CDR1 LNHDA, CDR2 SQIVND (reference sequence). The DNA for the CDR3 is TGTGCCAGTAGTACACAATCTATAGCTAATCAGCCCCAGCATTTT. Translating gives CASSTQSIANQPQHF. Full variable domain (rest looked up from reference TRBV19 and TRBJ1-5): DGGITQSPKYLFRKEGQNVTLSCEQNLNHDAMYWYRQDPGQGLRLIYYSQIVNDFQKGDIAEGYSVSREKKESFPLTVTSAQKNPTAFYLCASSTQSIANQPQHFGDGTRLSIL.

The chain employs TRBV5-4 and TRBJ2-3; 9 bases align to TRBD1. Per germline, CDR1 SGHNT and CDR2 YYREEE (reference sequence). V shed 3 bases, J shed 1 base, and the junction held 15 bases outside the gene matches. CDR3 length equals 19 residues. The CDR3 here is CASSSPGQGREGRTDTQYF. The DNA of the CDR3 is TGTGCCAGCAGCTCCCCCGGACAGGGGCGCGAGGGACGCACAGATACGCAGTATTTT.

This clone appeared once. The chain links TRBV7-9 to TRBJ2-7, with TRBD2 as a possible D gene (6 bases). Per germline, CDR1 SEHNR and CDR2 FQNEAQ (reference sequence). V was trimmed by 0 bases and J by 2 bases, leaving 14 bases between them. The CDR3 loop spans 16 amino acids. The CDR3 reads CASSLAVGSQPYEQYF. Here the CDR3 DNA reads TGTGCCAGCAGCTTAGCCGTCGGGAGCCAACCCTACGAGCAGTACTTC.